The 9 T cell receptor beta chains given below trace back to one sample, sequenced in a study of cytomegalovirus exposure and HLA in healthy donors. Only in-frame clones appear in the TCRdb table, and some are missing; sequencing was by immunoSEQ multiplex PCR. This table holds about 130,000 clones, over 85% found once. Input material: PBMCs. The receptors here all came from a man aged 25 to 40 in good health and CMV-seronegative.

The chain recombines TRBV6-4 with TRBJ2-3; perhaps TRBD2 as D (5 bases). The ends were cut back, 8 bases at V and 4 bases at J, with 16 bases in the middle. CDR1 and CDR2 from the germline V gene are MRHNA and SNTAGT. The CDR3 covers 14 residues. The CDR3: CASSGSSESDTQYF. In nucleotides, the CDR3 is TGTGCCAGCTCGGGAAGCTCGGAATCAGATACGCAGTATTTT.

V and J are TRBV6-1 and TRBJ1-5, with 9 bases matching TRBD1. The CDR3 runs 15 residues. The germline V gene encodes CDR1 MNHNS and CDR2 SASEGT. The V segment lost 5 bases and the J segment 3 bases; nucleotides outside the gene matches: 5. The CDR3 region is CASSRDRGDNQPQHF. DNA of the CDR3: TGTGCCAGCAGTAGAGACAGGGGGGACAATCAGCCCCAGCATTTT.

This chain connects TRBV5-1 to TRBJ1-4; no clear D gene. The CDR3 runs 13 residues. CDR1 is SGHRS and CDR2 is YFSETQ in the germline V gene. Trimming took off 7 bases at V and 8 bases at J, with 15 bases between the two ends. DNA for the CDR3: TGCGCCAGCCAGACAAGCCAAGGCGAAAAACTGTTTTTT. Amino acids: CASQTSQGEKLFF.

The chain combines TRBV5-4 with TRBJ2-2, with 8 bases identical to TRBD1. The CDR3 consists of 16 residues. The V and J ends lost 5 bases and 2 bases, in that order; junction bases with no gene match: 8. Germline V gene data show CDR1 as SGHNT and CDR2 as YYREEE (reference sequence). CDR3 nucleotides: TGTGCCAGCAGGGGCGACAGGGGCCATAACACCGGGGAGCTGTTTTTT. It yields the protein CASRGDRGHNTGELFF.

V usage is TRBV5-1 and J usage is TRBJ2-3; 9 nucleotides match TRBD2. J was trimmed by 4 bases and V by 1 base; bases with no gene match: 7. The CDR3 totals 16 residues. Germline CDR1 reads SGHRS; CDR2 reads YFSETQ. DNA of the CDR3: TGCGCCAGCAGCTTGAGTCTGCTAGCGGGGCCAGATACGCAGTATTTT. Translated, it gives CASSLSLLAGPDTQYF. Filled out from reference TRBV5-1 and TRBJ2-3, the complete variable domain reads KAGVTQTPRYLIKTRGQQVTLSCSPISGHRSVSWYQQTPGQGLQFLFEYFSETQRNKGNFPGRFSGRQFSNSRSEMNVSTLELGDSALYLCASSLSLLAGPDTQYFGPGTRLTVL.

This chain connects TRBV19 to TRBJ1-2; D may be TRBD1 (5 bases). The CDR3 is made up of 13 amino acids. The ends were cut back, 6 bases at V and 3 bases at J, with 11 bases in the middle. Per the germline V gene, CDR1 is LNHDA and CDR2 is SQIVND (reference sequence). The DNA of the CDR3 is TGTGCCAGTAGGATCTGGGGGGACTATGGCTACACCTTC. Translating it yields CASRIWGDYGYTF. The entire variable domain, with the rest obtained from reference TRBV19 and TRBJ1-2, is as follows: DGGITQSPKYLFRKEGQNVTLSCEQNLNHDAMYWYRQDPGQGLRLIYYSQIVNDFQKGDIAEGYSVSREKKESFPLTVTSAQKNPTAFYLCASRIWGDYGYTFGSGTRLTVV.

The genes are TRBV7-9 and TRBJ1-2, with 8 bases fitting TRBD1. The CDR3 loop spans 14 amino acids. In germline, CDR1 is SEHNR, CDR2 FQNEAQ (reference sequence). Trimming took 1 base from V and 6 from J; bases not matched to a gene: 4. The CDR3 here is CASSLGTGTDGYTF. Here the CDR3 DNA reads TGTGCCAGCAGCTTAGGGACAGGGACGGATGGCTACACCTTC. Variable domain in full (rest from reference TRBV7-9 and TRBJ1-2): DTGVSQNPRHKITKRGQNVTFRCDPISEHNRLYWYRQTLGQGPEFLTYFQNEAQLEKSRLLSDRFSAERPKGSFSTLEIQRTEQGDSAMYLCASSLGTGTDGYTFGSGTRLTVV.

This chain joins TRBV7-9 and TRBJ1-1; 7 positions match TRBD1. J lost 1 base, V lost 6 bases, and 5 bases had no gene match. This CDR3 spans 14 amino acids. Germline V CDR1 and CDR2: SEHNR, FQNEAQ (reference sequence). CDR3 residues: CASRGTGANTEAFF. CDR3 sequence (DNA): TGTGCCAGCAGAGGAACAGGGGCGAACACTGAAGCTTTCTTT.

This chain joins TRBV18 and TRBJ1-5; no firm D call. Germline loops: CDR1 KGHSH, CDR2 LQKENI. The CDR3 length is 15 residues. V shed 3 bases and J shed 0 bases, with 9 bases lying between them. CDR3 sequence (DNA): TGTGCCAGCTCACCTCTAGAGAGTAGCAATCAGCCCCAGCATTTT. Translation gives CASSPLESSNQPQHF.